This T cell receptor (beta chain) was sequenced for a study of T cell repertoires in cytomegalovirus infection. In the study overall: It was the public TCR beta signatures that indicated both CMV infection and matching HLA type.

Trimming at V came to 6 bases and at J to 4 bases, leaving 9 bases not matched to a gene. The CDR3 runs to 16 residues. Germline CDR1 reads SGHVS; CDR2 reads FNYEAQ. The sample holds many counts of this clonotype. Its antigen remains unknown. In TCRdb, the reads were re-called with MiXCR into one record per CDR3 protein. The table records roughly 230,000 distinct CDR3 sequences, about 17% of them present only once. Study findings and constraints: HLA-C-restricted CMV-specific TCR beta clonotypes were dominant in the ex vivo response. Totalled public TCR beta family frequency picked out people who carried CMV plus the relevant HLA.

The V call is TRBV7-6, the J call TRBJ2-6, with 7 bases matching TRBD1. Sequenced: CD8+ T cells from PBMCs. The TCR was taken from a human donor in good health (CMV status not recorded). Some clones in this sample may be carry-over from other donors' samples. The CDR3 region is CASSYTGEGGANVLTF. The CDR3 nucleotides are TGTGCCAGCAGTTACACAGGGGAAGGAGGGGCCAACGTCCTGACTTTC.